The sequence of this TCR beta chain was determined in a study of T cell repertoires in aging, cancer and after chemotherapy. A mixed TRB-A/B primer pool amplified rearranged TRB by multiplex touch-down PCR. TCRdb re-derived calls from the multiplex PCR reads in MiXCR, one entry per CDR3 protein. This table holds around 9,000 distinct CDR3 sequences, under 35% found once. TCR beta rearrangements were amplified from peripheral blood genomic DNA. CDR1 SEHNR and CDR2 FQNEAQ come from the germline V gene (reference sequence). V was pared by 5 bases and J by 0 bases, with 6 bases of the junction left unmatched. The CDR3 is made up of 18 amino acids.

The rearrangement joins TRBV7-9 to TRBJ2-1; 14 positions match TRBD2. The sequenced material came from blood. The sequence came from a human donor in good health. Written as DNA, the CDR3 is TGTGCCAGCAGCCGTACCGGGACTAGCGGGAGCTCCTACAATGAGCAGTTCTTC. This sequence encodes CASSRTGTSGSSYNEQFF.